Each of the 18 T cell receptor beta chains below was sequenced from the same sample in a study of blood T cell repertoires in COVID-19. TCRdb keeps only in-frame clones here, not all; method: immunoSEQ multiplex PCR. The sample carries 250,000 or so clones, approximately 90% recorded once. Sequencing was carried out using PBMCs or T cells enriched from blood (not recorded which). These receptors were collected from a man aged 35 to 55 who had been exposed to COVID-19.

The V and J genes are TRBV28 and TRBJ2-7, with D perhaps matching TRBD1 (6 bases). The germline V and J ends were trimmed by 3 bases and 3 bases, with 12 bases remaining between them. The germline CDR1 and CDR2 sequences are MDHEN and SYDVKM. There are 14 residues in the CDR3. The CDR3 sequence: CASSLRGSGYEQYF. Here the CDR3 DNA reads TGTGCCAGCAGTTTGAGGGGGTCGGGCTACGAGCAGTACTTC. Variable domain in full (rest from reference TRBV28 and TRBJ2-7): DVKVTQSSRYLVKRTGEKVFLECVQDMDHENMFWYRQDPGLGLRLIYFSYDVKMKEKGDIPEGYSVSREKKERFSLILESASTNQTSMYLCASSLRGSGYEQYFGPGTRLTVT.

For the CDR3, the DNA is TGTGCCAGCAGTTCGGGACAGCGAAATGAGCAGTTCTTC. Its protein product is CASSSGQRNEQFF. This chain links TRBV28 with TRBJ2-1, with 7 bases identical to TRBD1. V dropped 4 bases and J dropped 7; count of bases not matched to a gene: 4. The length of the CDR3 is 13 residues. The germline V gene encodes CDR1 MDHEN and CDR2 SYDVKM. The full variable domain, rest sourced from reference TRBV28 and TRBJ2-1, is DVKVTQSSRYLVKRTGEKVFLECVQDMDHENMFWYRQDPGLGLRLIYFSYDVKMKEKGDIPEGYSVSREKKERFSLILESASTNQTSMYLCASSSGQRNEQFFGPGTRLTVL.

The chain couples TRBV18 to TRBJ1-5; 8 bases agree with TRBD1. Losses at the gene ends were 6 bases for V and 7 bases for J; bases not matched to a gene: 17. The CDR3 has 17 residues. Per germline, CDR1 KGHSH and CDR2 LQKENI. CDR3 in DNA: TGTGCCAGCTCGAAACAGGGGGGCGGTGGATTAAGGCAGCCCCAGCATTTT. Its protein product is CASSKQGGGGLRQPQHF.

The DNA of the CDR3 is TGTGCCAGCAGTTACCCGCAGGGTAATTCACCCCTCCACTTT. It translates to CASSYPQGNSPLHF. The V gene is TRBV6-2 or TRBV6-3, the J gene TRBJ1-6; a possible D gene is TRBD1 (5 bases). Trimming removed 2 bases at V and 6 bases at J, with 8 bases between. Looked up from germline, CDR1 is MNHEY and CDR2 is SVGEGT. The CDR3 totals 14 residues.

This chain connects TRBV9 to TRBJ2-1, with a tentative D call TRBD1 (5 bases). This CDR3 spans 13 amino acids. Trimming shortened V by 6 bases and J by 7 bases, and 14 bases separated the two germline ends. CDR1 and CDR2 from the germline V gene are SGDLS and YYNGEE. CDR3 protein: CASTLGASNEQFF. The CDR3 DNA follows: TGTGCCAGCACCTTAGGGGCTTCGAATGAGCAGTTCTTC.

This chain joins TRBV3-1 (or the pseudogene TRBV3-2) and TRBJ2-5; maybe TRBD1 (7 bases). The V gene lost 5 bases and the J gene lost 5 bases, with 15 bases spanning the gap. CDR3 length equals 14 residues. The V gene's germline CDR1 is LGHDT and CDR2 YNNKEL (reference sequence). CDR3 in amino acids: CASSIQGGWETQYF. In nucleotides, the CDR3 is TGTGCCAGCAGCATTCAGGGGGGTTGGGAGACCCAGTACTTC.

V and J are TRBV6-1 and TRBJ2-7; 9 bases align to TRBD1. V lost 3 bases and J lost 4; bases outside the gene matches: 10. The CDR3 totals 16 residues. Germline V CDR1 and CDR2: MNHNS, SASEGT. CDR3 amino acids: CASSDLYGTGKYEQYF. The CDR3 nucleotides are TGTGCCAGCAGTGACCTGTACGGGACAGGGAAATACGAGCAGTACTTC.

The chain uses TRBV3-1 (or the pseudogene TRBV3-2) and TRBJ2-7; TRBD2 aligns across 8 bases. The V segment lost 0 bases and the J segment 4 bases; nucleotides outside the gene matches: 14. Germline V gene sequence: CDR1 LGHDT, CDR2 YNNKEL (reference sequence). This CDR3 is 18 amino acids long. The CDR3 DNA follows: TGTGCCAGCAGCCAAGATTCCAGGGGACTAGTGTCGGGGTACGAGCAGTACTTC. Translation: CASSQDSRGLVSGYEQYF.

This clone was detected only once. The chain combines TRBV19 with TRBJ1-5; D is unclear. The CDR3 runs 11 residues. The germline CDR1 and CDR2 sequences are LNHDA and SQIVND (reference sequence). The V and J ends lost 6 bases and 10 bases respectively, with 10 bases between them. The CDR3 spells CASSLRGPQHF. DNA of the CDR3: TGTGCCAGTAGCCTCCGGGGACCCCAGCATTTT.

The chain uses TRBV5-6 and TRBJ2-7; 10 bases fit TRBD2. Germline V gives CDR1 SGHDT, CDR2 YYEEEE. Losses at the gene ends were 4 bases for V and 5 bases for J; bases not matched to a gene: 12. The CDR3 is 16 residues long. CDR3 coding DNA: TGTGCCAGCAGCCCATTAGCGGGAGGCAGCCCTCACGAGCAGTACTTC. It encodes CASSPLAGGSPHEQYF.

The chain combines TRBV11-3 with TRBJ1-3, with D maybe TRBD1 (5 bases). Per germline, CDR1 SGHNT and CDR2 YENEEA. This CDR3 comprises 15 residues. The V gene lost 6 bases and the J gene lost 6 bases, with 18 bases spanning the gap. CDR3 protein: CASSEAWTYQNTIYF. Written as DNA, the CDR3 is TGTGCCAGCAGTGAAGCCTGGACATATCAAAACACCATATATTTT.

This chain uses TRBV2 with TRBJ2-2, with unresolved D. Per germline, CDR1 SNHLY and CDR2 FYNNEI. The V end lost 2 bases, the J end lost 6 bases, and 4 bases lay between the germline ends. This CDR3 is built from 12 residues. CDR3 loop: CASSERAGELFF. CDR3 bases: TGTGCCAGCAGTGAACGGGCCGGGGAGCTGTTTTTT.

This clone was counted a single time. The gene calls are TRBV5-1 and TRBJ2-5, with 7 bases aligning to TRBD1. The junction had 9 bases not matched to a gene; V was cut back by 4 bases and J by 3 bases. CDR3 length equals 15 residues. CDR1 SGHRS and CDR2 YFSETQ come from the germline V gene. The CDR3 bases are TGCGCCAGCAGCCTCACGCCCGGGACAGAAGAGACCCAGTACTTC. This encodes CASSLTPGTEETQYF.

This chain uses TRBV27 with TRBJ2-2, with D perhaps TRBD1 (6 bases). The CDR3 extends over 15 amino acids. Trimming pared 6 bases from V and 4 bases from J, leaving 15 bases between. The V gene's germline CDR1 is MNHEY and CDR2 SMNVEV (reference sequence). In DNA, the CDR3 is TGTGCCAGCAGCTTACGCAGGGGCCGCACCGGGGAGCTGTTTTTT. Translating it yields CASSLRRGRTGELFF.

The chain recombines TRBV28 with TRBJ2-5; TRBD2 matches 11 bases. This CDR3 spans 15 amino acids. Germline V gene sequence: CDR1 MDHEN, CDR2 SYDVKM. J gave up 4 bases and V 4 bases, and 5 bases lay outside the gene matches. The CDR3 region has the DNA TGTGCCAGCAGTTCCCTAGCGGGAGGAGGAGAGACCCAGTACTTC. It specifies CASSSLAGGGETQYF.

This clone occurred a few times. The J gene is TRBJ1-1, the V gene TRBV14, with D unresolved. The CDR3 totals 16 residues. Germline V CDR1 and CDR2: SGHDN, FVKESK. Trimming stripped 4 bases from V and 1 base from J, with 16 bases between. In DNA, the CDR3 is TGTGCCAGCAGCCGCGAGGTGCTCAGCCGGAACACTGAAGCTTTCTTT. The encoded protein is CASSREVLSRNTEAFF.

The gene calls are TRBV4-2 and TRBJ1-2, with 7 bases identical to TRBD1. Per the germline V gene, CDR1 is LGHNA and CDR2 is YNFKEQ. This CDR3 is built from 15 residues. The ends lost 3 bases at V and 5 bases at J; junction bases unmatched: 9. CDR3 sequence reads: CASSQEGDSLYGYTF. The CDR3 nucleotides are TGTGCCAGCAGCCAGGAGGGGGACAGCCTATATGGCTACACCTTC.

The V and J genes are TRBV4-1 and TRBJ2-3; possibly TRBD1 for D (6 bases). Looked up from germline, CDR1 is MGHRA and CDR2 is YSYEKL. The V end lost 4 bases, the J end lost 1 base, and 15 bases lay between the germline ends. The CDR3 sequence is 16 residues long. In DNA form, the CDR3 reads TGCGCCAGCAGCCTAAGACAGGTTTTAGGCACAGATACGCAGTATTTT. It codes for CASSLRQVLGTDTQYF.